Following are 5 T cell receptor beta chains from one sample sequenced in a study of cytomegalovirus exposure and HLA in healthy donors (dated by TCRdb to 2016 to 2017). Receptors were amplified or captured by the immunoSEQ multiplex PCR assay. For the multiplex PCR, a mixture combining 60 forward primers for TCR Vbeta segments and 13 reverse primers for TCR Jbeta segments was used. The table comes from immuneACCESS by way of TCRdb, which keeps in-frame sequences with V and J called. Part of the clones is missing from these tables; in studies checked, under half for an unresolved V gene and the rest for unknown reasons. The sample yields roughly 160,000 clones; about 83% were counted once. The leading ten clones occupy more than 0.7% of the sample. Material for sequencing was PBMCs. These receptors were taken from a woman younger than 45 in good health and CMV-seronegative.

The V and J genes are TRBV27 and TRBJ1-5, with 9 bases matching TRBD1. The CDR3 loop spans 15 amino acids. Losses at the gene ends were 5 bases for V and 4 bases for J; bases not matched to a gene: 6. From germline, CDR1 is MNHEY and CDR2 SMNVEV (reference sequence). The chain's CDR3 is CASSPRDRVNQPQHF. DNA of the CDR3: TGTGCCAGCAGTCCAAGGGACAGGGTAAATCAGCCCCAGCATTTT.

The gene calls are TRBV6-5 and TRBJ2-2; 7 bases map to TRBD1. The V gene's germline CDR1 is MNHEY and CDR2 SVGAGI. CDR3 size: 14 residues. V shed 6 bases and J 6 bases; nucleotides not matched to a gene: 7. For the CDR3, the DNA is TGTGCCAGCAGCTCCCCTGGGACAGCCGGGGAGCTGTTTTTT. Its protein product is CASSSPGTAGELFF.

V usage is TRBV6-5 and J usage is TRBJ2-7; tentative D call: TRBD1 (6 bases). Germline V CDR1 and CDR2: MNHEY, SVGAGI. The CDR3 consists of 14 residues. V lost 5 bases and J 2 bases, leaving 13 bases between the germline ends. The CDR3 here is CASSMDSVPYEQYF. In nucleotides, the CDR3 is TGTGCCAGCAGTATGGACAGCGTCCCCTACGAGCAGTACTTC.

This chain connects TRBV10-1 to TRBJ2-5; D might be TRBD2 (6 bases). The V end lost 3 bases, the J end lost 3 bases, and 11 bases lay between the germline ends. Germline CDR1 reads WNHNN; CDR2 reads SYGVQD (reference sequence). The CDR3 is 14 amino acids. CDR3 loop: CASSESRGKETQYF. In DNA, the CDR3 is TGCGCCAGCAGTGAAAGTCGCGGGAAAGAGACCCAGTACTTC.

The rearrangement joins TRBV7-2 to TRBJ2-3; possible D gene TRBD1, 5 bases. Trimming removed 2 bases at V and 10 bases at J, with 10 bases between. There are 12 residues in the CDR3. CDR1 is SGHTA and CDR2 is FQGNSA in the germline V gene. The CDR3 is CASSLSRVAQYF. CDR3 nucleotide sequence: TGTGCCAGCAGCTTATCCAGGGTCGCGCAGTATTTT.